Listed below are T cell receptor beta chains from one sample, sequenced in a study of identical twins. TCRdb reprocessed the 5' RACE reads via MiXCR and lists one record per CDR3 protein. The sample has 200,000 or so distinct CDR3 sequences, roughly 15% seen once. These sequences were also reported in another study, on T cells expressing NK-cell markers.

Specimen: CD8+ T cells sorted from blood. These receptors all stem from a woman younger than 30 in good health. The CDR3 runs from the conserved cysteine through the conserved F or W. The order of the fields is CDR3 DNA, CDR3 protein, clone size, D gene, V gene, CDR3 length, J gene. A D gene is named only where the DNA matches it firmly. Rows give clone size only sometimes, using once, few, many, or a class for an expanded clone.

CDR3nt: TGTGCCAGCAGTTATGACAGGTCCAAAGGTTACACCGGGGAGCTGTTTTTT; CDR3aa: CASSYDRSKGYTGELFF; abundance: -; d_gene: -; v_gene: TRBV12-3/TRBV12-4; len: 17; j_gene: TRBJ2-2
CDR3nt: TGTGCCAGCAGCCTAGTGGGAGGCCCTCAAACGAACACCGGGGAGCTGTTTTTT; CDR3aa: CASSLVGGPQTNTGELFF; abundance: -; d_gene: -; v_gene: TRBV3-1; len: 18; j_gene: TRBJ2-2
CDR3nt: TGTGCCAGCAGTTTATGGGGCGGAACTAGCACAGATACGCAGTATTTT; CDR3aa: CASSLWGGTSTDTQYF; abundance: -; d_gene: -; v_gene: TRBV27; len: 16; j_gene: TRBJ2-3
CDR3nt: TGTGCCAGCATTGGCACCTCCTACGAGCAGTACTTC; CDR3aa: CASIGTSYEQYF; abundance: -; d_gene: -; v_gene: TRBV12-3/TRBV12-4; len: 12; j_gene: TRBJ2-7
CDR3nt: TGTGCCAGCTGCGCGGTGTCTTCTAATTCACCCCTCCACTTT; CDR3aa: CASCAVSSNSPLHF; abundance: -; d_gene: -; v_gene: TRBV7-2; len: 14; j_gene: TRBJ1-6
CDR3nt: TGTGCCAGTAGTATTGGCGGCGGCTACGAGCAGTACTTC; CDR3aa: CASSIGGGYEQYF; abundance: few; d_gene: -; v_gene: TRBV19; len: 13; j_gene: TRBJ2-7
CDR3nt: TGTGCCAGCAGCTTAGTTACTGAAGCTTTCTTT; CDR3aa: CASSLVTEAFF; abundance: few; d_gene: -; v_gene: TRBV7-9; len: 11; j_gene: TRBJ1-1
CDR3nt: TGTGCCAGCAGCCAAGTTCCGCAAACTAGCGGGGGGTCCTACGAGCAGTACTTC; CDR3aa: CASSQVPQTSGGSYEQYF; abundance: -; d_gene: TRBD2; v_gene: TRBV4-2; len: 18; j_gene: TRBJ2-7
CDR3nt: TGCGCCAGCAGCGGGGGGATCGGGTACAATGAGCAGTTCTTC; CDR3aa: CASSGGIGYNEQFF; abundance: few; d_gene: -; v_gene: TRBV5-1; len: 14; j_gene: TRBJ2-1
CDR3nt: TGCGCCAGCACGGGAGGGGGTGAGCAGTTCTTC; CDR3aa: CASTGGGEQFF; abundance: -; d_gene: TRBD2; v_gene: TRBV10-2; len: 11; j_gene: TRBJ2-1
CDR3nt: TGTGCCAGCAGCGTAGGGAGGGGCTCCTACGAGCAGTACTTC; CDR3aa: CASSVGRGSYEQYF; abundance: -; d_gene: -; v_gene: TRBV9; len: 14; j_gene: TRBJ2-7
CDR3nt: TGTGCCAGCAGCCAACCAAGGACAGAAGAGACCCAGTACTTC; CDR3aa: CASSQPRTEETQYF; abundance: few; d_gene: -; v_gene: TRBV3-1; len: 14; j_gene: TRBJ2-5
CDR3nt: TGCAGTGCTAGAGATCAGGCAACTTCGGATGAGCAGTTCTTC; CDR3aa: CSARDQATSDEQFF; abundance: -; d_gene: -; v_gene: TRBV20-1; len: 14; j_gene: TRBJ2-1
CDR3nt: TGCAGCGCCAGTGGGGGGGGTCTTCCCTACAATGAGCAGTTCTTC; CDR3aa: CSASGGGLPYNEQFF; abundance: few; d_gene: TRBD2; v_gene: TRBV29-1; len: 15; j_gene: TRBJ2-1
CDR3nt: TGTGCCAGCAGTTTCGGCCGACGGGACTATGGCTACACCTTC; CDR3aa: CASSFGRRDYGYTF; abundance: few; d_gene: -; v_gene: TRBV12-3/TRBV12-4; len: 14; j_gene: TRBJ1-2
CDR3nt: TGTGCCAGCAAGGCACCGAAAGGCTCTGGGGCCAACGTCCTGACTTTC; CDR3aa: CASKAPKGSGANVLTF; abundance: few; d_gene: -; v_gene: TRBV3-1; len: 16; j_gene: TRBJ2-6
CDR3nt: TGTGCCAGCAGTGAATCCCCCCAGCCGGGCGAGACCCAGTACTTC; CDR3aa: CASSESPQPGETQYF; abundance: few; d_gene: -; v_gene: TRBV25-1; len: 15; j_gene: TRBJ2-5
CDR3nt: TGCGCCAGCAGCCAAGGGAGCCAGCCGAACACTGAAGCTTTCTTT; CDR3aa: CASSQGSQPNTEAFF; abundance: -; d_gene: -; v_gene: TRBV4-3; len: 15; j_gene: TRBJ1-1
CDR3nt: TGTGCCAGCAGTTTCCTAGCGGGGGGAACTAGCACAGATACGCAGTATTTT; CDR3aa: CASSFLAGGTSTDTQYF; abundance: -; d_gene: TRBD2; v_gene: TRBV27; len: 17; j_gene: TRBJ2-3
CDR3nt: TGTGCCAGCAGCTCCTCCGAGCGGGGCACAGATACGCAGTATTTT; CDR3aa: CASSSSERGTDTQYF; abundance: -; d_gene: -; v_gene: TRBV7-9; len: 15; j_gene: TRBJ2-3
CDR3nt: TGTGCCAGCAGTTTGAATAGGGACAATGAGCAGTTCTTC; CDR3aa: CASSLNRDNEQFF; abundance: few; d_gene: -; v_gene: TRBV12-3/TRBV12-4; len: 13; j_gene: TRBJ2-1
CDR3nt: TGTGCCAGCAGCAATCCTCCGGGGGGGCCGAACAATGAGCAGTTCTTC; CDR3aa: CASSNPPGGPNNEQFF; abundance: -; d_gene: TRBD2; v_gene: TRBV7-9; len: 16; j_gene: TRBJ2-1
CDR3nt: TGCGCCAGCAGCTTCGGGACCTCATACGAGCAGTACTTC; CDR3aa: CASSFGTSYEQYF; abundance: many; d_gene: -; v_gene: TRBV5-1; len: 13; j_gene: TRBJ2-7
CDR3nt: TGTGCCAGCAGCGTAGAGGCGGGCAGCGCCCTCGACGAGCAGTACTTC; CDR3aa: CASSVEAGSALDEQYF; abundance: -; d_gene: -; v_gene: TRBV9; len: 16; j_gene: TRBJ2-7